These 16 T cell receptor beta chains were all obtained from the same sample, sequenced in a study of T cells in Graves' hyperthyroidism and ophthalmopathy. The TCR beta CDR3 regions underwent amplification using RNA transcripts as the source. RT-PCR in the first round (using the HTBI primer set) targeted the TCR CDR3. A single record per CDR3 protein comes from TCRdb applying MiXCR to the multiplex PCR reads. The sample shows hundreds of thousands of distinct CDR3 sequences, 15% to 20% of them seen only once. Sequencing was done on a sample of blood. The origin of the receptors is a woman between 50 and 59 years old with Graves' hyperthyroidism that later progressed to Graves' ophthalmopathy.

V and J are TRBV12-3 or TRBV12-4 and TRBJ2-2; a possible D gene is TRBD1 (5 bases). The CDR3 runs to 14 residues. Trimming took off 6 bases at V and 1 base at J, with 9 bases between the two ends. The CDR3 bases are TGTGCCAGCAGAGAACAGGAGAACACCGGGGAGCTGTTTTTT. Translating gives CASREQENTGELFF.

This clonotype was detected only a few times. J is TRBJ2-7 and V is TRBV7-9; TRBD1 agrees at 7 bases. Germline loops: CDR1 SEHNR, CDR2 FQNEAQ (reference sequence). This CDR3 comprises 20 residues. The V segment lost 5 bases and the J segment 3 bases; nucleotides outside the gene matches: 25. The CDR3 bases are TGTGCCAGCAGCACCGATAGGACCTCGGGTGCCAGGGGGTTTCTCTACGAGCAGTACTTC. It encodes CASSTDRTSGARGFLYEQYF.

The table lists this clonotype with a few counts. V gene TRBV9 combines with J gene TRBJ1-2; D is perhaps TRBD1 (6 bases). CDR1 and CDR2 (germline): SGDLS, YYNGEE. V was shortened by 4 bases and J by 2 bases, with 12 bases between the two germline ends. CDR3 length equals 14 residues. DNA for the CDR3: TGTGCCAGCAGCCGGGGGGACACCAACTATGGCTACACCTTC. Amino acids: CASSRGDTNYGYTF.

This clonotype was seen at least ten times. V usage is TRBV5-1 and J usage is TRBJ2-1; 12 nucleotides align to TRBD2. The trim removed 3 bases at V and 5 bases at J, leaving 6 bases unmatched. Germline CDR1 SGHRS, CDR2 YFSETQ. This CDR3 is built from 16 residues. CDR3 nucleotide sequence: TGCGCCAGCAGCTCACGGACTAGCGGGGAACACAATGAGCAGTTCTTC. Translated: CASSSRTSGEHNEQFF. The variable domain in full, completed from reference TRBV5-1 and TRBJ2-1, reads KAGVTQTPRYLIKTRGQQVTLSCSPISGHRSVSWYQQTPGQGLQFLFEYFSETQRNKGNFPGRFSGRQFSNSRSEMNVSTLELGDSALYLCASSSRTSGEHNEQFFGPGTRLTVL.

The chain carries TRBV20-1 and TRBJ1-2; D unresolved. The CDR3 is made up of 13 amino acids. V was clipped by 2 bases and J by 4 bases, with 11 bases between them. The V gene's germline CDR1 is DFQATT and CDR2 SNEGSKA (reference sequence). The CDR3 reads CSARPPLGYGYTF. CDR3 nucleotides: TGCAGTGCTAGACCCCCCTTGGGCTATGGCTACACCTTC.

The V gene is TRBV7-3, the J gene TRBJ1-4; D not certain. The CDR3 runs 15 residues. Trimming stripped 1 base from V and 1 base from J, with 7 bases between. Germline V gives CDR1 SGHTA, CDR2 FQGTGA. The CDR3 DNA reads as TGTGCCAGCAGCTTAAGGGGAGGAACTAATGAAAAACTGTTTTTT. It translates to CASSLRGGTNEKLFF.

This clonotype was detected only a few times. The chain carries TRBV14 and TRBJ2-6, with D possibly matching TRBD2 (6 bases). The CDR3 length is 18 residues. CDR1 and CDR2 (germline): SGHDN, FVKESK. Trimming stripped 2 bases from V and 0 bases from J, with 14 bases between. CDR3: CASSQYMDYPSGANVLTF. As DNA, the CDR3 is TGTGCCAGCAGCCAATACATGGACTACCCCTCTGGGGCCAACGTCCTGACTTTC.

V and J are TRBV7-9 and TRBJ2-2; TRBD1 is a possible D gene (5 bases). V lost 1 base and J 6 bases, leaving 12 bases between the germline ends. Germline-derived CDR1 and CDR2 are SEHNR and FQNEAQ (reference sequence). The CDR3 extends over 15 amino acids. Written as DNA, the CDR3 is TGTGCCAGCAGCTTAGGGGCAGGGCGAGCCGGGGAGCTGTTTTTT. It encodes CASSLGAGRAGELFF.

This clonotype was seen repeatedly, ten times or more. The chain uses TRBV2 and TRBJ1-4; TRBD1 matches 9 bases. The length of the CDR3 is 14 residues. Losses at the gene ends were 7 bases for V and 5 bases for J; bases not matched to a gene: 5. Germline V gene sequence: CDR1 SNHLY, CDR2 FYNNEI. CDR3 sequence reads: CASTSGTGNEKLFF. The CDR3 nucleotides are TGTGCCAGCACCTCCGGGACAGGGAATGAAAAACTGTTTTTT. The whole variable domain, filled in from reference TRBV2 and TRBJ1-4, reads EPEVTQTPSHQVTQMGQEVILRCVPISNHLYFYWYRQILGQKVEFLVSFYNNEISEKSEIFDDQFSVERPDGSNFTLKIRSTKLEDSAMYFCASTSGTGNEKLFFGSGTQLSVL.

V gene TRBV7-2 combines with J gene TRBJ2-1; TRBD2 agrees at 7 bases. This CDR3 is built from 15 residues. J was trimmed by 4 bases and V by 1 base; bases with no gene match: 4. Germline CDR1 is SGHTA and CDR2 is FQGNSA. Here the CDR3 DNA reads TGTGCCAGCAGCTTAGTTGGGGGGGGTTACAATGAGCAGTTCTTC. This gives the protein CASSLVGGGYNEQFF.

This chain uses TRBV6-1 with TRBJ2-5; 7 bases are shared with TRBD2. The CDR3 runs to 13 residues. J lost 3 bases, V lost 9 bases, and 7 bases had no gene match. Germline CDR1 reads MNHNS; CDR2 reads SASEGT. The DNA for the CDR3 is TGTGCCAGTAAAGTGCGGGGGAAAGAGACCCAGTACTTC. Translated: CASKVRGKETQYF.

The CDR3 protein is CASSFSGTGTSPLHF. CDR3 nucleotide sequence: TGTGCCAGCAGCTTTTCCGGGACAGGGACTTCACCCCTCCACTTT. The V gene is TRBV7-2, the J gene TRBJ1-6; TRBD1 matches at 9 bases. Germline CDR1 reads SGHTA; CDR2 reads FQGNSA. This CDR3 has 15 residues. J lost 9 bases, V lost 3 bases, and 6 bases had no gene match.

This clonotype showed up many times. The chain recombines TRBV30 with TRBJ2-7; 9 bases map to TRBD2. The length of the CDR3 is 14 residues. The junction had 5 bases not matched to a gene; V was cut back by 5 bases and J by 0 bases. The germline V gene encodes CDR1 GTSNPN and CDR2 SVGIG (reference sequence). This CDR3 reads CAWVRGGTSYEQYF. The CDR3 DNA reads TGTGCCTGGGTGCGGGGGGGGACCTCCTACGAGCAGTACTTC.

This clonotype has just a few counts. The V gene is TRBV20-1, the J gene TRBJ2-3; perhaps TRBD2 as D (6 bases). Trimming removed 1 base at V and 2 bases at J, with 22 bases between. The CDR3 loop spans 18 amino acids. CDR1 DFQATT and CDR2 SNEGSKA come from the germline V gene (reference sequence). The CDR3 protein is CSARVGPQWDSPTDTQYF. The CDR3 region has the DNA TGCAGTGCTAGAGTAGGGCCTCAATGGGACTCTCCCACAGATACGCAGTATTTT.

The CDR3, as DNA: TGTGCCAGCAGTGAAGAAAGTGGACAGGGGCCACTCGAGGGGTACTTC. Translating it yields CASSEESGQGPLEGYF. The chain joins TRBV6-1 to TRBJ2-7, with 9 bases matching TRBD1. The V segment lost 1 base and the J segment 12 bases; nucleotides outside the gene matches: 16. Per the germline V gene, CDR1 is MNHNS and CDR2 is SASEGT. The CDR3 runs to 16 residues.

The gene calls are TRBV10-1 and TRBJ2-1, with D uncertain. Trimming stripped 0 bases from V and 0 bases from J, with 9 bases between. CDR1 WNHNN and CDR2 SYGVQD come from the germline V gene (reference sequence). CDR3 length equals 16 residues. CDR3 region: CASSESGRDSYNEQFF. DNA of the CDR3: TGCGCCAGCAGTGAGTCGGGAAGAGACTCCTACAATGAGCAGTTCTTC.